This T cell receptor (beta chain) originates from a study of T cells after yellow fever vaccination. As for the study in general: The fractions with low cell numbers were processed using SMART-Seq v4 Ultra Low Input. Study-wide results and caveats: The booster response re-showed most primary clones: around 97% CD4, around 85% CD8. The secondary T-cell response peaked on day 5, not day 15, but was weaker.

As TCR cDNA was made by 5'RACE template switching, a universal primer site and UMIs were added. TCRdb redid the calling of the 5' RACE reads with MiXCR, one entry per CDR3 protein. This sample yields about 31,000 distinct CDR3 sequences, of which roughly a tenth are seen a single time; less than 15% belongs to the top ten. The germline V gene encodes CDR1 SEHNR and CDR2 FQNEAQ (reference sequence). Between the trimmed V and J ends, which lost 5 bases and 4 bases, there was a span of 11 bases. The CDR3 is 13 residues long. This clonotype has at least ten counts. V and J are TRBV7-9 and TRBJ1-2, with D unclear. The clonotype was recovered from a man younger than 30 who received the YFV17D yellow fever vaccine. The starting material was PBMCs, either bulk or a sorted T-cell subset (CD4+, CD8+, memory, or dextramer-sorted; not recorded which), obtained roughly 14 days after the first yellow fever vaccination. The DNA for the CDR3 is TGTGCCAGCAGCCTACGCCGGGGCTATGGCTACACCTTC. Its translation: CASSLRRGYGYTF.